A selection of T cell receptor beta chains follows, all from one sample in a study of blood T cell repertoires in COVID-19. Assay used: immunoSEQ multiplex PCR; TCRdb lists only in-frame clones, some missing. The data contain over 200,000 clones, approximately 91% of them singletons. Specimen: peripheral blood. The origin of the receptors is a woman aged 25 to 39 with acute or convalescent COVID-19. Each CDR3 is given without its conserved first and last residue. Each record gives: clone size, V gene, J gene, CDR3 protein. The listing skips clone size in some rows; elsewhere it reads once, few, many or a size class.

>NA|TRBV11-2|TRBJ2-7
ASSPGVYEQY
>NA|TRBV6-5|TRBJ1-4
ASSYSGTGAGGLF
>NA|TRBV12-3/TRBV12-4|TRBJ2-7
ASRTSGSYEQY
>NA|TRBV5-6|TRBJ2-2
ASSLAGGQRSSTGELF
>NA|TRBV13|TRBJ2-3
ASSSTSASTDTQY
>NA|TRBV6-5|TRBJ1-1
ASSYSPTGKNTEAF
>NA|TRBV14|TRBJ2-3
ASSLDAGTDTQY
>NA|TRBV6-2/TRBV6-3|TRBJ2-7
ASSSGTSVDEQY
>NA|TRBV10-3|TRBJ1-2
AISPFNTYNYGYT
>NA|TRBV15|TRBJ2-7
ATSRSRTSGPSSYEQY
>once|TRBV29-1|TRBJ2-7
SVQPNGRTSGEQY
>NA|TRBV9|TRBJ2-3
ASSVGGALGTDTQY
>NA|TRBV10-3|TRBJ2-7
AISESRGFTYEQY
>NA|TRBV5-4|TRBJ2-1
ASRSGSSYNEQF
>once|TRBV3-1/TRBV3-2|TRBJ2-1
ASSQENRNKF
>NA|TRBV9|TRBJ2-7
ASSDRDYSYEQY
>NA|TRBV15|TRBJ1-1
ATSRSTSEAF
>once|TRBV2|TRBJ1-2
ASTKEGMAGYGYT
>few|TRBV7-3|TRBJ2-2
ASSVTSGPTGELF
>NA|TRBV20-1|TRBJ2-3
SARRSDTQY
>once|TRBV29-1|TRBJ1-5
SVGTGNQPQH
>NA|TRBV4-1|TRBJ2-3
ASSQETVGVAPDTQY
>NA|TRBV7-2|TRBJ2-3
ASSPLAGGPPDTQY
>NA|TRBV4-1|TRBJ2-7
ASSQQVTTYEQY
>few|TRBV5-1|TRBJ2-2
ASSLDRTSGTKNTGELF
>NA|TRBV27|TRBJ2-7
ASSSGTSGSFYEQY
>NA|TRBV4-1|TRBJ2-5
ASSQRGGMETQY
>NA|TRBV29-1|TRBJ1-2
SAETGRLGYT
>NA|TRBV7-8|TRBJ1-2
ASSLGFGGIANYGYT
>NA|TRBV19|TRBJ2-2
ASSIRPGLAGGPSVPGELF
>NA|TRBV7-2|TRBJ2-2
ASSLPAGSGELF
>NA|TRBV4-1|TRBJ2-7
ASSPRAGSYEQY
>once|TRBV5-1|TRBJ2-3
ASSPRGSGTDTQY
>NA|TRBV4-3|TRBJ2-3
ASSQDIPSAVSTDTQY
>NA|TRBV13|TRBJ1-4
ASREAGKGANEKLF
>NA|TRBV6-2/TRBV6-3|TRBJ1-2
ASSFRSGGSGYT
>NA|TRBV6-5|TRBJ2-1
ASRPGLAVGEQF
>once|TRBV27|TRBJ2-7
ASSRGGAYEQY
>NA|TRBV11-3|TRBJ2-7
ASSLDPRGGIEQY
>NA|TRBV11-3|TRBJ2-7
ASRSAGTGQYEQY
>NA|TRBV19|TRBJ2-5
ASSIEAIKKTQY
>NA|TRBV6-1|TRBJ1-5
ASSEIWASGNQPQH
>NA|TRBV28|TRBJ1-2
ASKTEGYGYT
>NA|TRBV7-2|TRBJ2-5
ASSFDRGRRGETQY
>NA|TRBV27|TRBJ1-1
ASRDQGAGTEAF
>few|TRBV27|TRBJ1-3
ASSTGFSGNTIY
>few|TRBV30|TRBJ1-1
AWSQVNTEAF
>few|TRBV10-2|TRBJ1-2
ASSETPANYGYT
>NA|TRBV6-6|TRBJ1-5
ASSPINQPQH
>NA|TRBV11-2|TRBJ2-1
ASSYNVPGRGSYNEQF
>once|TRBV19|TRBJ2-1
ASILAGGPSSYNEQF
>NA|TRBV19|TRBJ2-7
ASRPRQGSSYEQY
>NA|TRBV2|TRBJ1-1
ASWKDRVNTEAF
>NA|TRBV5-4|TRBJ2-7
ASSLGGGTYEQY
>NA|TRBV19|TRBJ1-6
ASSIFPSAGPSSYNSPLH
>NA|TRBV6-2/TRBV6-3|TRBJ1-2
ASSQGTGEGGGYT
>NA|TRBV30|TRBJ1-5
AWSADRRANQPQH